These T cell receptor beta chains were read from a single sample in a study of early T cells in non-severe SARS-CoV-2 infection. TCRdb fed the 5' RACE reads into MiXCR, producing one record per CDR3 protein. The repertoire holds roughly 34,000 distinct CDR3 sequences, with roughly 7.1% as singletons. The sample here was whole blood, taken at baseline. The source of these receptors is an adult who was a healthcare worker with PCR-confirmed SARS-CoV-2 infection or an uninfected control (not recorded which). Each CDR3 is given with its conserved first and last residue. D genes are given only for firm matches. The listing skips clone size in some rows; elsewhere it reads once, few, many or a size class.

V gene: TRBV29-1; J gene: TRBJ2-7; D gene: TRBD1; clone size: .; CDR3 DNA: TGCAGCGTTGAAGGTCAGGGGGCCAACGAGCAGTACTTC; CDR3 protein: CSVEGQGANEQYF
V gene: TRBV19; J gene: TRBJ2-3; D gene: TRBD1; clone size: .; CDR3 DNA: TGTGCCAGTAGGGACAGGGGGCGCACAGATACGCAGTATTTT; CDR3 protein: CASRDRGRTDTQYF
V gene: TRBV28; J gene: TRBJ2-1; D gene: TRBD2; clone size: many; CDR3 DNA: TGTGCCAGCAGCCCAATGATGACTAGCGATCTAACTAGCTCCTACAATGAGCAGTTCTTC; CDR3 protein: CASSPMMTSDLTSSYNEQFF
V gene: TRBV24-1; J gene: TRBJ2-6; D gene: TRBD1; clone size: many; CDR3 DNA: TGTGCCACCAGTGACCCACAGGGGCGCTCTGGGGCCAACGTCCTGACTTTC; CDR3 protein: CATSDPQGRSGANVLTF
V gene: TRBV18; J gene: TRBJ1-6; D gene: .; clone size: many; CDR3 DNA: TGTGCCAGCTCAGAGATTGCGGGGGATTCACCCCTCCACTTT; CDR3 protein: CASSEIAGDSPLHF
V gene: TRBV4-3; J gene: TRBJ2-1; D gene: TRBD2; clone size: many; CDR3 DNA: TGCGCCAGCAGCCAAGTCGGGACACTAGCGGGAGGGAACAATGAGCAGTTCTTC; CDR3 protein: CASSQVGTLAGGNNEQFF
V gene: TRBV27; J gene: TRBJ2-1; D gene: TRBD2; clone size: many; CDR3 DNA: TGTGCCAGCAGTTTATTGCTAGCGGGAGAGGGGGATGAGCAGTTCTTC; CDR3 protein: CASSLLLAGEGDEQFF
V gene: TRBV9; J gene: TRBJ1-5; D gene: .; clone size: .; CDR3 DNA: TGTGCCAGCAGCGCCGGGGGTCAGCCCCAGCATTTT; CDR3 protein: CASSAGGQPQHF
V gene: TRBV7-6; J gene: TRBJ2-3; D gene: .; clone size: many; CDR3 DNA: TGTGCCAGCAGTCAGCAGTCAGGAGGAGATACGCAGTATTTT; CDR3 protein: CASSQQSGGDTQYF
V gene: TRBV11-1; J gene: TRBJ1-4; D gene: .; clone size: many; CDR3 DNA: TGTGCCAGCAGCGCAAACACGGTTAAGGAAAAACTGTTTTTT; CDR3 protein: CASSANTVKEKLFF
V gene: TRBV7-9; J gene: TRBJ1-1; D gene: .; clone size: many; CDR3 DNA: TGTGCCAGCAGCTTAGCGGGGGGGCTGAACACTGAAGCTTTCTTT; CDR3 protein: CASSLAGGLNTEAFF
V gene: TRBV20-1; J gene: TRBJ2-3; D gene: .; clone size: many; CDR3 DNA: TGCAGTGCTAGCGGGGCAGTTTTCACAGATACGCAGTATTTT; CDR3 protein: CSASGAVFTDTQYF
V gene: TRBV4-3; J gene: TRBJ1-1; D gene: .; clone size: large; CDR3 DNA: TGCGCCAGCAGCCAAGATAGCGGCAGAGAAGCTTTCTTT; CDR3 protein: CASSQDSGREAFF
V gene: TRBV12-3/TRBV12-4; J gene: TRBJ1-3; D gene: .; clone size: many; CDR3 DNA: TGTGCCAGCAGTCCCCGACCCACCTCTGGAAACACCATATATTTT; CDR3 protein: CASSPRPTSGNTIYF
V gene: TRBV19; J gene: TRBJ2-2; D gene: TRBD1; clone size: .; CDR3 DNA: TGTGCCAGTAGCAAACGCAACAGGGGTATCGGCACCGGGGAGCTGTTTTTT; CDR3 protein: CASSKRNRGIGTGELFF
V gene: TRBV12-3/TRBV12-4; J gene: TRBJ2-2; D gene: .; clone size: .; CDR3 DNA: TGTGCCAGCAGTTTCGCCGGCCGCGGACGGACCGGGGAGCTGTTTTTT; CDR3 protein: CASSFAGRGRTGELFF
V gene: TRBV7-2; J gene: TRBJ2-7; D gene: TRBD2; clone size: many; CDR3 DNA: TGTGCCAGCAGCCCCGGGGGGTCGCGGCAGGAGACCTACGAGCAGTACTTC; CDR3 protein: CASSPGGSRQETYEQYF
V gene: TRBV4-2; J gene: TRBJ1-2; D gene: .; clone size: many; CDR3 DNA: TGTGCCAGCAGCCAAGATTGGCGGGGTTACGGCTACACCTTC; CDR3 protein: CASSQDWRGYGYTF
V gene: TRBV7-9; J gene: TRBJ2-1; D gene: .; clone size: few; CDR3 DNA: TGTGCCAGCAGATTAGAAGGAGGAGCCGGCATGGATGAGCAGTTCTTC; CDR3 protein: CASRLEGGAGMDEQFF
V gene: TRBV7-6; J gene: TRBJ2-1; D gene: .; clone size: many; CDR3 DNA: TGTGCCAGCAGCCCCACGTGGGCAGGGAATGAGCAGTTCTTC; CDR3 protein: CASSPTWAGNEQFF
V gene: TRBV6-1; J gene: TRBJ2-3; D gene: .; clone size: .; CDR3 DNA: TGTGCCAGCAGTGAAGGGGCAGCGGCCATCACAGATACGCAGTATTTT; CDR3 protein: CASSEGAAAITDTQYF
V gene: TRBV7-9; J gene: TRBJ2-2; D gene: TRBD2; clone size: few; CDR3 DNA: TGTGCCAGCAGCTTTCGGACTAGCAGAACCGGGGAGCTGTTTTTT; CDR3 protein: CASSFRTSRTGELFF
V gene: TRBV5-6; J gene: TRBJ1-1; D gene: .; clone size: .; CDR3 DNA: TGTGCCAGCAGCCCGGCCGGAGGGTCGAACACTGAAGCTTTCTTT; CDR3 protein: CASSPAGGSNTEAFF
V gene: TRBV11-2; J gene: TRBJ2-5; D gene: .; clone size: .; CDR3 DNA: TGTGCCAGCAGCTTAGATTGGGTCGCGGGAACCCAGTACTTC; CDR3 protein: CASSLDWVAGTQYF
V gene: TRBV28; J gene: TRBJ2-7; D gene: .; clone size: .; CDR3 DNA: TGTGCCAGCCGCGGCTACGAGCAGTACTTC; CDR3 protein: CASRGYEQYF
V gene: TRBV5-5; J gene: TRBJ2-3; D gene: .; clone size: .; CDR3 DNA: TGTGCCAGCAGCTTGCCAGGAACTAGCACAGATACGCAGTATTTT; CDR3 protein: CASSLPGTSTDTQYF
V gene: TRBV6-6; J gene: TRBJ1-5; D gene: .; clone size: few; CDR3 DNA: TGTGCCAGCAGTGGATCCGGGCCACAGCCCCAGCATTTT; CDR3 protein: CASSGSGPQPQHF
V gene: TRBV10-3; J gene: TRBJ1-1; D gene: .; clone size: few; CDR3 DNA: TGTGCCATCAGTGAGTCGAGAGGGGAAGCTTTCTTT; CDR3 protein: CAISESRGEAFF
V gene: TRBV28; J gene: TRBJ2-1; D gene: TRBD1; clone size: .; CDR3 DNA: TGTGCCAGCAGCCGAGGGACAGACTACAATGAGCAGTTCTTC; CDR3 protein: CASSRGTDYNEQFF
V gene: TRBV10-3; J gene: TRBJ2-3; D gene: TRBD1; clone size: .; CDR3 DNA: TGTGTCACCCTTGCCGGGACAGCCTTTAGCACAGATACGCAGTATTTT; CDR3 protein: CVTLAGTAFSTDTQYF
V gene: TRBV5-5; J gene: TRBJ1-5; D gene: .; clone size: .; CDR3 DNA: TGTGCCAGCAGCCCTCTGGGGGGGGCGAGCAATCAGCCCCAGCATTTT; CDR3 protein: CASSPLGGASNQPQHF
V gene: TRBV20-1; J gene: TRBJ1-4; D gene: TRBD1; clone size: .; CDR3 DNA: TGCAGTGCTAGAGGACAGGGAGTTGGGGAAAAACTGTTTTTT; CDR3 protein: CSARGQGVGEKLFF
V gene: TRBV6-5; J gene: TRBJ2-5; D gene: .; clone size: few; CDR3 DNA: TGTGCCAGCAGTGGACTGATCCAAGAGACCCAGTACTTC; CDR3 protein: CASSGLIQETQYF
V gene: TRBV7-2; J gene: TRBJ2-3; D gene: .; clone size: .; CDR3 DNA: TGTGCCAGCAGCCCTGGGTCCAACACAGATACGCAGTATTTT; CDR3 protein: CASSPGSNTDTQYF
V gene: TRBV24-1; J gene: TRBJ1-1; D gene: TRBD1; clone size: .; CDR3 DNA: TGTGCCACCAGGGGACAGGGGGTGAACACTGAAGCTTTCTTT; CDR3 protein: CATRGQGVNTEAFF
V gene: TRBV7-3; J gene: TRBJ2-1; D gene: .; clone size: many; CDR3 DNA: TGTGCCAGCAGCGCTGAGGGAAATGAGCAGTTCTTC; CDR3 protein: CASSAEGNEQFF
V gene: TRBV2; J gene: TRBJ1-2; D gene: .; clone size: .; CDR3 DNA: TGTGCCAGCTGGGACATAAGCTATGGCTACACCTTC; CDR3 protein: CASWDISYGYTF
V gene: TRBV6-6; J gene: TRBJ1-2; D gene: TRBD1; clone size: many; CDR3 DNA: TGTGCCAGCAGTTACTCCACCCTACGGACAGGGCCGGTTGGCTACACCTTC; CDR3 protein: CASSYSTLRTGPVGYTF
V gene: TRBV7-2; J gene: TRBJ1-2; D gene: .; clone size: many; CDR3 DNA: TGTGCCAGCAGCTTAGCGGCCGTGGTGACAGAGAACTATGGCTACACCTTC; CDR3 protein: CASSLAAVVTENYGYTF
V gene: TRBV2; J gene: TRBJ1-1; D gene: .; clone size: medium-sized; CDR3 DNA: TGTGCCAGCAGTGTAGCAGGGAACACTGAAGCTTTCTTT; CDR3 protein: CASSVAGNTEAFF
V gene: TRBV20-1; J gene: TRBJ2-3; D gene: .; clone size: .; CDR3 DNA: TGCAGTGCCGTTTTGACTAGCACAGATACGCAGTATTTT; CDR3 protein: CSAVLTSTDTQYF
V gene: TRBV7-9; J gene: TRBJ1-1; D gene: .; clone size: many; CDR3 DNA: TGTGCCAGCAGCGGGAGGGGGTACGGTACCTCGAACACTGAAGCTTTCTTT; CDR3 protein: CASSGRGYGTSNTEAFF
V gene: TRBV20-1; J gene: TRBJ1-3; D gene: .; clone size: many; CDR3 DNA: TGCAGTGCCACCACCGCTACCGACGGAAACACCATATATTTT; CDR3 protein: CSATTATDGNTIYF
V gene: TRBV29-1; J gene: TRBJ2-4; D gene: .; clone size: many; CDR3 DNA: TGCAGCGTCGAAGGAGGGGCTCGCATTCAGTACTTC; CDR3 protein: CSVEGGARIQYF
V gene: TRBV7-2; J gene: TRBJ1-5; D gene: TRBD1; clone size: many; CDR3 DNA: TGTGCCAGCAGCTTAGGCCCTCCCAGGGGGCCTCAGCCCCAGCATTTT; CDR3 protein: CASSLGPPRGPQPQHF
V gene: TRBV7-3; J gene: TRBJ2-3; D gene: .; clone size: many; CDR3 DNA: TGTGCCAGCAGCGACGGATCTAGCACAGATACGCAGTATTTT; CDR3 protein: CASSDGSSTDTQYF
V gene: TRBV6-5; J gene: TRBJ2-3; D gene: .; clone size: few; CDR3 DNA: TGTGCCAGCAGTTACGATGTCAATACAGATACGCAGTATTTT; CDR3 protein: CASSYDVNTDTQYF
V gene: TRBV20-1; J gene: TRBJ2-1; D gene: .; clone size: few; CDR3 DNA: TGCAGTGCTAGAGATTTAACAGGGACTTACAATGAGCAGTTCTTC; CDR3 protein: CSARDLTGTYNEQFF
V gene: TRBV27; J gene: TRBJ2-3; D gene: .; clone size: many; CDR3 DNA: TGTGCCAGCAGTTTAGTTTCAGGGGAAAACGCAGATACGCAGTATTTT; CDR3 protein: CASSLVSGENADTQYF
V gene: TRBV20-1; J gene: TRBJ2-6; D gene: TRBD2; clone size: many; CDR3 DNA: TGCAGTGCTAGTCGGACTAGCGGGAGGACCTCTGGGGCCAACGTCCTGACTTTC; CDR3 protein: CSASRTSGRTSGANVLTF
V gene: TRBV20-1; J gene: TRBJ2-5; D gene: .; clone size: .; CDR3 DNA: TGCAGTGCTAGAGAGGGTGGCTATGTCGGGACCCAGTACTTC; CDR3 protein: CSAREGGYVGTQYF
V gene: TRBV28; J gene: TRBJ1-6; D gene: .; clone size: .; CDR3 DNA: TGTGCCAGCAGTCTGGCCAATTCACCCCTCCACTTT; CDR3 protein: CASSLANSPLHF
V gene: TRBV12-3/TRBV12-4; J gene: TRBJ2-6; D gene: TRBD1; clone size: few; CDR3 DNA: TGTGCCAGCAGTCGCGCAGGGGGCTCCCCCTCTGGGGCCAACGTCCTGACTTTC; CDR3 protein: CASSRAGGSPSGANVLTF